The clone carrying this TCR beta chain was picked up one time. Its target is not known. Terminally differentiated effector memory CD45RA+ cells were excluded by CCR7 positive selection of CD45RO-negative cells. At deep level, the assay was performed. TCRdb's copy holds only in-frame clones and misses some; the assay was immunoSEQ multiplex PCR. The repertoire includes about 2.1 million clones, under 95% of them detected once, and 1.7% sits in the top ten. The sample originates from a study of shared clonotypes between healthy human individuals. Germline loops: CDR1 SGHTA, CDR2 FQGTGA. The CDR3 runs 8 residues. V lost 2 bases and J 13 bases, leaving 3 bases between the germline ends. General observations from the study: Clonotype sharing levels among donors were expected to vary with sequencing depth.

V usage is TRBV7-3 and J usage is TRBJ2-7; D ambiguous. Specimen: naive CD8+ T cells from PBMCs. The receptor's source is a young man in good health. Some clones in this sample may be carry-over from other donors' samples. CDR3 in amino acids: CASSLGYF. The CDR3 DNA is TGTGCCAGCAGCTTAGGTTACTTC.